This TCR beta chain was obtained from a study of cytomegalovirus exposure and HLA in healthy donors. Study-wide context: About 80 million unique TCRs from HLA-typed donors were held in an early data release.

General study results and limits: Most of the CMV-associated TCR beta chains (in a later analysis) appeared to be HLA-restricted. For TCR beta chains, V- and J-gene trimming was later linked to a missense DCLRE1C variant.

V was cut by 5 bases and J by 3 bases, with 16 bases left in between. This CDR3 comprises 15 residues. Germline CDR1 reads SGHTA; CDR2 reads FQGTGA. In regard to this clone: Its antigen is as yet unknown.

60 Vbeta and 13 Jbeta primers were used in PCR. Assay: immunoSEQ multiplex PCR; the TCRdb copy retains only in-frame clones and omits some. Of under 200,000 clones listed, about 65% are singletons. This clonotype originated in a woman in her late teens or twenties in good health and CMV-seropositive. Specimen: PBMCs. The chain employs TRBV7-3 and TRBJ2-5, with TRBD1 as a possible D gene (6 bases). CDR3 loop: CASSDAGQLEETQYF. In nucleotides, the CDR3 is TGTGCCAGCAGCGACGCTGGACAGTTAGAAGAGACCCAGTACTTC.